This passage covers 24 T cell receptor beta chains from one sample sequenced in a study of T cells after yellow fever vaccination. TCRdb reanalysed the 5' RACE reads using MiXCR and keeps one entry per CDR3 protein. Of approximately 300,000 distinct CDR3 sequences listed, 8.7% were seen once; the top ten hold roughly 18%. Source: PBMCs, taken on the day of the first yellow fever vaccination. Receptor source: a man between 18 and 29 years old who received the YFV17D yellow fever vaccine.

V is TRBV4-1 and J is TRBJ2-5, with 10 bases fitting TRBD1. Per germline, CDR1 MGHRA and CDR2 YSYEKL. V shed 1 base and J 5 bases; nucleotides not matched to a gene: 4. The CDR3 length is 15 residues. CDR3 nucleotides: TGCGCCAGCAGCCAAGCTTCGGGACAGGGGGAGACCCAGTACTTC. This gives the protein CASSQASGQGETQYF.

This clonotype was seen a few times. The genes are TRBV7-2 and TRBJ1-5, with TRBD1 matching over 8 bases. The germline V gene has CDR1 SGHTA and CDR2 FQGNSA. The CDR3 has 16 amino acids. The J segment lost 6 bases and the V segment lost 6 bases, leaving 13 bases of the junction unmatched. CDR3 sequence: CASSRGQGRVGQPQHF. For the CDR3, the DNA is TGTGCCAGCAGTCGTGGACAGGGTCGGGTTGGTCAGCCCCAGCATTTT.

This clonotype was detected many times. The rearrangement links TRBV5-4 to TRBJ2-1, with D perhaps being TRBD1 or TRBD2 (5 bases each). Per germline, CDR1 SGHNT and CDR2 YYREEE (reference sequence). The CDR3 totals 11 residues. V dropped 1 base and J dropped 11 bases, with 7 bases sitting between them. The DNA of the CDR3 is TGTGCCAGCAGCTTGACGGGACAGCAGTTCTTC. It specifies CASSLTGQQFF.

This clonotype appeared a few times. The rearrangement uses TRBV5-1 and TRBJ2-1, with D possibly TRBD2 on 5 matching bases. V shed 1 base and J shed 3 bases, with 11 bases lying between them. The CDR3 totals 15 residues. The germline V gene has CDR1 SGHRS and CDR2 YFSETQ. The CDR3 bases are TGCGCCAGCAGCTTGCGGGCAGCGGACTACAATGAGCAGTTCTTC. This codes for CASSLRAADYNEQFF.

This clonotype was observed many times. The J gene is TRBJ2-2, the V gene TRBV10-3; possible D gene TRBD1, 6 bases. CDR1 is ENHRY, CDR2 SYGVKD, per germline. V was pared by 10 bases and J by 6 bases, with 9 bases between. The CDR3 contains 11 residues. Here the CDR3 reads CATQGPGELFF. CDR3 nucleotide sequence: TGTGCCACACAGGGCCCCGGGGAGCTGTTTTTT.

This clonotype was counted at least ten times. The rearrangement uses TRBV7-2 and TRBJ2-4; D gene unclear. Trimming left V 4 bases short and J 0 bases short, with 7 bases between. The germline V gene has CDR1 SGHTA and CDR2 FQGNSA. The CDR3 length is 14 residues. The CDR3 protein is CASSSRVAKNIQYF. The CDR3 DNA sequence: TGTGCCAGCAGCTCACGTGTAGCCAAAAACATTCAGTACTTC.

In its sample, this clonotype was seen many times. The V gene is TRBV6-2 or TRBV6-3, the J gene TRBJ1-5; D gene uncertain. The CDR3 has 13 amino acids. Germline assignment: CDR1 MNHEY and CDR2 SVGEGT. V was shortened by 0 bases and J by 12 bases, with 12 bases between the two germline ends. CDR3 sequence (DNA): TGTGCCAGCAGTTACTCGGAAGGGAGTGTCCAGCATTTT. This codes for CASSYSEGSVQHF.

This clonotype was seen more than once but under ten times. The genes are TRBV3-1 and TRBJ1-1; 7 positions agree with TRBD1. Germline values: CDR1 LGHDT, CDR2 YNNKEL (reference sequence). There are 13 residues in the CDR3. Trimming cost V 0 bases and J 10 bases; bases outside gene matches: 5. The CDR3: CASSQDLQGGAFF. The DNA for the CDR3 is TGTGCCAGCAGCCAAGATTTGCAGGGGGGAGCTTTCTTT.

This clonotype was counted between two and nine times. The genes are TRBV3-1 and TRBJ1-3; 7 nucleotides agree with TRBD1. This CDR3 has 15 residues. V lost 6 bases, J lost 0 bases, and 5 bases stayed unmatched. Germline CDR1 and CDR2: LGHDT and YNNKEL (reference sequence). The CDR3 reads CASRPQGNSGNTIYF. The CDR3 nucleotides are TGTGCCAGCAGACCACAGGGGAACTCTGGAAACACCATATATTTT.

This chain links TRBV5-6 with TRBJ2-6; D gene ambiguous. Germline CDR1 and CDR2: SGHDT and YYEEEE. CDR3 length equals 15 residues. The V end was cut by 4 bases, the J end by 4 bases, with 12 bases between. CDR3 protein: CASSDKGPGANVLTF. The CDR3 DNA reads TGTGCCAGCAGCGATAAGGGTCCCGGGGCCAACGTCCTGACTTTC.

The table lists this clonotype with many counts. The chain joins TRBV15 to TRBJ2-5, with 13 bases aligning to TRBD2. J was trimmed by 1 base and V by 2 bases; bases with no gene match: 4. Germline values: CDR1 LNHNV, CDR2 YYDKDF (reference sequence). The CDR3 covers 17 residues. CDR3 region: CATSRRLAGGLQETQYF. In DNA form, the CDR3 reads TGTGCCACCAGCAGAAGACTAGCGGGGGGCCTCCAAGAGACCCAGTACTTC.

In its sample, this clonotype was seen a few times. Here the CDR3 reads CSAIQTGAGKGYTF. The CDR3 bases are TGCAGTGCTATACAGACAGGGGCTGGTAAAGGCTACACCTTC. This rearrangement joins TRBV20-1 to TRBJ1-2; 8 bases align to TRBD1. The CDR3 runs to 14 residues. In germline, CDR1 is DFQATT, CDR2 SNEGSKA (reference sequence). The V and J ends lost 4 bases and 8 bases, in that order; junction bases with no gene match: 12.

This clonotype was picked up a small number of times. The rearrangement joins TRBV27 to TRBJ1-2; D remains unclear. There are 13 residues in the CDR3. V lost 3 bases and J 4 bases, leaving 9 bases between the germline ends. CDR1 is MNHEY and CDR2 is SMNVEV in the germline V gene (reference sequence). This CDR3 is CASSFSGIYGYTF. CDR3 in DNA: TGTGCCAGCAGTTTTTCGGGGATCTATGGCTACACCTTC.

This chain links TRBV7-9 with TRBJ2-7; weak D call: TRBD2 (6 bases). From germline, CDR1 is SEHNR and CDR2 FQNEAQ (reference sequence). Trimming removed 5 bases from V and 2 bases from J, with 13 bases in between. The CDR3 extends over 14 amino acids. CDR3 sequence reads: CASSPGGLTYEQYV. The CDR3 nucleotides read TGTGCCAGCAGCCCCGGGGGACTTACCTACGAGCAGTACGTC.

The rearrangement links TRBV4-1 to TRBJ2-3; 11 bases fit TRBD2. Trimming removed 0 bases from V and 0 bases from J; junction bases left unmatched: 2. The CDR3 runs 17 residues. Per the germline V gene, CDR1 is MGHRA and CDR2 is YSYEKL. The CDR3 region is CASSQDRLAGSTDTQYF. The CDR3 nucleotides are TGCGCCAGCAGCCAAGACCGACTAGCGGGGAGCACAGATACGCAGTATTTT.

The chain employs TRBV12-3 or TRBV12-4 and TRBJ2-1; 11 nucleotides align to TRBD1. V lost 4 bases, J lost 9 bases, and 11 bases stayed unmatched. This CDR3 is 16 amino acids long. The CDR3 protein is CASSYGQGASQGEQFF. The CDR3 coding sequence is TGTGCCAGCAGTTATGGACAGGGGGCTTCCCAGGGTGAGCAGTTCTTC.

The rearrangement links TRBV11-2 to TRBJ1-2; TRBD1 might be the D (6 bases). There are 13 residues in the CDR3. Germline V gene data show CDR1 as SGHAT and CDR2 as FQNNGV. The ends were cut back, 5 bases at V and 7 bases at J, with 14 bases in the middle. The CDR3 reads CASSVYRESGYTF. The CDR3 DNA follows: TGTGCCAGCAGCGTATACAGGGAAAGTGGCTACACCTTC.

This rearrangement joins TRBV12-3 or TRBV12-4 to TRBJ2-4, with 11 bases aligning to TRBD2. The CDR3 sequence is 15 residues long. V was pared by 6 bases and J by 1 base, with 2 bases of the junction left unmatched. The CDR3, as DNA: TGTGCCAGCAGCTCTAGCGGGGGGGCCAAAAACATTCAGTACTTC. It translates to CASSSSGGAKNIQYF.

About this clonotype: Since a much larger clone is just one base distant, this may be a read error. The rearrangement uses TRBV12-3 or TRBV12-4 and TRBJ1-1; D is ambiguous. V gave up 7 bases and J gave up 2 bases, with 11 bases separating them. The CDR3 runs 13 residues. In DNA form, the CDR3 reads TGTGCCAGCACGGCGACGCCTAACACTGAAGCTTTCTTT. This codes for CASTATPNTEAFF.

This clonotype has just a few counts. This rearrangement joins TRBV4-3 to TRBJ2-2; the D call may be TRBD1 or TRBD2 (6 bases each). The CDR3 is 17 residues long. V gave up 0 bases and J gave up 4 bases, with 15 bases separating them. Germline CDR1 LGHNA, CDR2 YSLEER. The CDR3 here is CASSQELSGGGTGELFF. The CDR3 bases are TGCGCCAGCAGCCAAGAACTGTCCGGGGGCGGCACCGGGGAGCTGTTTTTT.

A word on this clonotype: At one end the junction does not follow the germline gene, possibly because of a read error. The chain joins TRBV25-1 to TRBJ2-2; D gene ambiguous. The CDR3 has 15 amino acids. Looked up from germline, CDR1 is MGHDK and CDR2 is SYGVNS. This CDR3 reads CASIEPSLGTWELFF. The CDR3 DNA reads TGTGCCAGCATTGAGCCATCCCTGGGCACCTGGGAGCTGTTTTTT. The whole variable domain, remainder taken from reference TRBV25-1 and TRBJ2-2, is EADIYQTPRYLVIGTGKKITLECSQTMGHDKMYWYQQDPGMELHLIHYSYGVNSTEKGDLSSESTVSRIRTEHFPLTLESARPSHTSQYLCASIEPSLGTWELFFGEGSRLTVL.

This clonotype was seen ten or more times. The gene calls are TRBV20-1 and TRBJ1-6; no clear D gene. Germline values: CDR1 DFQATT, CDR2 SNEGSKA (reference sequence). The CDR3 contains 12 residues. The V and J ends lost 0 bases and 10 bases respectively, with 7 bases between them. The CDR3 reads CSARDFGSPLHF. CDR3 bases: TGCAGTGCTAGAGATTTCGGGTCACCCCTCCACTTT.

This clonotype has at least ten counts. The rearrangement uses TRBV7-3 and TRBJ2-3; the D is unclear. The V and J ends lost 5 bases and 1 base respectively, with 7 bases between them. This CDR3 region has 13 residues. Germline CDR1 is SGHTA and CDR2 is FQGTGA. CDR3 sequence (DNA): TGTGCCAGCAGCCTTGGACGCACAGATACGCAGTATTTT. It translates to CASSLGRTDTQYF.

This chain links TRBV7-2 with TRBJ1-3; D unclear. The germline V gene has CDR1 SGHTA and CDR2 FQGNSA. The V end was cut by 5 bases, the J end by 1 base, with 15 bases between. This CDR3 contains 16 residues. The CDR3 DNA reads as TGTGCCAGCAGCCCCAATCTGCGAGGATCTGGAAACACCATATATTTT. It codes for CASSPNLRGSGNTIYF.